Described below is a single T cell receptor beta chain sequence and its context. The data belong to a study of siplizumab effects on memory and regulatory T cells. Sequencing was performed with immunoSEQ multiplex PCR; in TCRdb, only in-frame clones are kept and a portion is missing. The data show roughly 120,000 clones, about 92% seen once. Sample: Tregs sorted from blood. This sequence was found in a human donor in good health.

CDR3 sequence reads: CASSKGGNYGYTF. CDR3 sequence (DNA): TGTGCCAGCAGCAAAGGGGGAAACTATGGCTACACCTTC. The chain is built from TRBV6-1 and TRBJ1-2, with D possibly matching TRBD1 (6 bases). The CDR3 consists of 13 residues. V gave up 6 bases and J gave up 2 bases, with 10 bases separating them. The germline V gene encodes CDR1 MNHNS and CDR2 SASEGT.